Below are 14 T cell receptor beta chains sequenced from a single sample in a study of T cells after yellow fever vaccination. MiXCR, run by TCRdb on the 5' RACE reads, gives a single entry per CDR3 protein. This sample has about 160,000 distinct CDR3 sequences; approximately 6.7% occur once, and the top ten carry under 3%. The input for sequencing was CD4+ T cells sorted from PBMCs, taken about 5 days after the first yellow fever vaccination. Receptors originate from a man aged 18 to 30 who received the YFV17D yellow fever vaccine.

This clonotype came up many times. V and J are TRBV12-3 or TRBV12-4 and TRBJ1-2, with 9 positions matching TRBD1. The CDR3 covers 15 residues. With V trimmed by 5 bases and J by 5 bases, 9 bases remained unmatched. CDR3 sequence: CASSPRDREGYGYTF. DNA for the CDR3: TGTGCCAGCAGTCCCCGGGACAGGGAGGGGTATGGCTACACCTTC.

The rearrangement links TRBV7-9 to TRBJ1-4; possibly TRBD1 for D (5 bases). The CDR3 consists of 14 residues. The germline gives CDR1 SEHNR, CDR2 FQNEAQ (reference sequence). Trimming shortened V by 1 base and J by 8 bases, and 11 bases separated the two germline ends. The CDR3 sequence is CASSLDLGAEKLFF. CDR3 DNA sequence: TGTGCCAGCAGCTTAGACCTAGGGGCGGAAAAACTGTTTTTT.

This clonotype was counted at least ten times. V usage is TRBV10-3 and J usage is TRBJ2-7; TRBD2 might be the D (5 bases). CDR3 length: 13 amino acids. Germline CDR1 reads ENHRY; CDR2 reads SYGVKD. Trimming took off 7 bases at V and 0 bases at J, with 10 bases between the two ends. The CDR3 coding sequence is TGTGCCATCACTCGGGGAAACTCCTACGAGCAGTACTTC. Translation: CAITRGNSYEQYF.

This clonotype was counted many times. The V call is TRBV14, the J call TRBJ2-7; D could derive from TRBD1 or TRBD2 (5 bases each). This CDR3 region has 13 residues. V lost 4 bases to trimming and J lost 3 bases, with 10 bases between them. Germline V CDR1 and CDR2: SGHDN, FVKESK. CDR3 loop: CASSRGRDYEQYV. CDR3 bases: TGTGCCAGCAGCCGGGGACGGGACTACGAGCAGTACGTC.

Of note for this clonotype: A much larger clone lies one base from this, so it may be a read error. The gene calls are TRBV3-1 and TRBJ1-1; no clear D gene. From germline, CDR1 is LGHDT and CDR2 YNNKEL (reference sequence). There are 13 residues in the CDR3. Deletions cut 2 bases from V and 4 bases from J, with 8 bases between. CDR3 residues: CASSQRLGTEAFF. The CDR3 DNA reads TGTGCCAGCAGCCAACGGCTGGGCACTGAAGCTTTCTTT.

This chain links TRBV5-1 with TRBJ1-4, with 7 bases matching TRBD1. V lost 4 bases and J lost 4; bases outside the gene matches: 10. The CDR3 contains 16 residues. In germline, CDR1 is SGHRS, CDR2 YFSETQ. The DNA of the CDR3 is TGCGCCAGCAGCCTATATCCGGGACAGCTTAATGAAAAACTGTTTTTT. It yields the protein CASSLYPGQLNEKLFF. The variable domain in full, with the rest retrieved from reference TRBV5-1 and TRBJ1-4, is KAGVTQTPRYLIKTRGQQVTLSCSPISGHRSVSWYQQTPGQGLQFLFEYFSETQRNKGNFPGRFSGRQFSNSRSEMNVSTLELGDSALYLCASSLYPGQLNEKLFFGSGTQLSVL.

This clonotype showed up just a few times. This rearrangement joins TRBV5-1 to TRBJ2-1; tentative D call: TRBD2 (5 bases). Germline V gene lookup returns CDR1 SGHRS and CDR2 YFSETQ. The CDR3 is 15 residues long. V was trimmed by 3 bases and J by 2 bases, leaving 12 bases between them. The CDR3 reads CASSSRGPPYNEQFF. CDR3 nucleotide sequence: TGCGCCAGCAGCTCCCGGGGTCCCCCCTACAATGAGCAGTTCTTC.

This clonotype was detected ten times or more. The CDR3 region is CATALDAQETQYF. CDR3 DNA: TGTGCCACCGCCCTGGACGCACAAGAGACCCAGTACTTC. This rearrangement joins TRBV12-3 or TRBV12-4 to TRBJ2-5; D unclear. The ends were cut back, 10 bases at V and 2 bases at J, with 14 bases in the middle. The CDR3 is 13 residues long.

This clonotype was counted a few times. The genes are TRBV28 and TRBJ1-2, with D hard to call. V was cut by 9 bases and J by 4 bases, with 12 bases left in between. This CDR3 has 12 amino acids. Germline values: CDR1 MDHEN, CDR2 SYDVKM. CDR3 DNA: TGTGCCAGTTCGGGCGAAGCCTATGGCTACACCTTC. It specifies CASSGEAYGYTF.

This clonotype turned up a few times. This rearrangement joins TRBV10-3 to TRBJ1-1, with a tentative D call TRBD1 (6 bases). Germline lookup yields CDR1 ENHRY and CDR2 SYGVKD. The CDR3 totals 11 residues. V was cut by 7 bases and J by 3 bases, with 6 bases left in between. The CDR3 loop is CAIKGDTEAFF. In DNA form, the CDR3 reads TGTGCCATCAAGGGGGACACTGAAGCTTTCTTT.

The chain combines TRBV5-1 with TRBJ2-1; 7 bases are a match to TRBD1. This CDR3 has 15 residues. Germline-derived CDR1 and CDR2 are SGHRS and YFSETQ. Germline trimming cut 3 bases from V and 5 bases from J; bases unmatched to any gene: 8. CDR3 sequence (DNA): TGCGCCAGCAGCTCGACCGGGACAGATAACAATGAGCAGTTCTTC. It encodes CASSSTGTDNNEQFF.

This clonotype occurred a few times. This chain links TRBV12-3 or TRBV12-4 with TRBJ1-1; 7 bases match TRBD1. The CDR3 covers 14 residues. V was clipped by 2 bases and J by 5 bases; unmatched bases: 5. The CDR3, as DNA: TGTGCCAGCAGTTTACCAGGGGGAGGGACTGAAGCTTTCTTT. Amino acids: CASSLPGGGTEAFF.

At least ten counts were recorded for this clonotype. This chain joins TRBV4-1 and TRBJ2-5; D may match TRBD1 or TRBD2 (5 bases each). V was shortened by 1 base and J by 0 bases, with 9 bases between the two germline ends. Germline CDR1 is MGHRA and CDR2 is YSYEKL. The CDR3 totals 15 residues. The CDR3 nucleotides read TGCGCCAGCAGCCAAGGGGACGGGAACCAAGAGACCCAGTACTTC. Its protein product is CASSQGDGNQETQYF.

At least ten counts were recorded for this clonotype. This rearrangement joins TRBV12-3 or TRBV12-4 to TRBJ2-7, with 8 bases fitting TRBD1. V lost 3 bases to trimming and J lost 2 bases; unmatched junction nucleotides: 3. The CDR3 contains 14 residues. The CDR3 DNA follows: TGTGCCAGCAGTTTGAACAGGGGGGCCTACGAGCAGTACGTC. Translated, it gives CASSLNRGAYEQYV.